Each of the 32 T cell receptor beta chains below was sequenced from the same sample in a study of T-cell memory formation after mild COVID-19. MiXCR, run by TCRdb on the 5' RACE reads, gives a single entry per CDR3 protein. The table records a few hundred thousand distinct CDR3 sequences, 15% to 20% of them present only once. Sequencing was carried out using PBMCs or a T cell subset sorted from them (not recorded which). These receptors were taken from a man aged 18 to 35 who had mild COVID-19 (a few samples of this study predate the infection). Cell type and time point are not known.

This clonotype was detected ten times or more. The chain carries TRBV6-4 and TRBJ2-1; 8 bases are shared with TRBD2. Trimming removed 3 bases from V and 9 bases from J; junction bases left unmatched: 10. The CDR3 has 15 amino acids. The germline gives CDR1 MRHNA, CDR2 SNTAGT. In nucleotides, the CDR3 is TGTGCCAGCAGTGAAGATGTAGCGGGGTCGAGTGAGCAGTTCTTC. Translated: CASSEDVAGSSEQFF.

This clonotype was picked up a small number of times. The rearrangement uses TRBV6-1 and TRBJ1-2; D uncertain. This CDR3 contains 14 residues. The germline CDR1 and CDR2 sequences are MNHNS and SASEGT. V lost 6 bases to trimming and J lost 4 bases, with 15 bases between them. This CDR3 reads CASSELRQTYGYTF. The CDR3 nucleotides are TGTGCCAGCAGCGAACTCAGGCAGACCTATGGCTACACCTTC.

This clonotype has only a few counts. V is TRBV4-3 and J is TRBJ2-5, with D tentatively TRBD1 (6 bases). Germline V CDR1 and CDR2: LGHNA, YSLEER. Trimming took off 0 bases at V and 2 bases at J, with 13 bases between the two ends. This CDR3 has 16 amino acids. The CDR3 sequence is CASSQDGQLSQETQYF. The CDR3 nucleotides read TGCGCCAGCAGCCAAGACGGACAGCTGTCGCAAGAGACCCAGTACTTC.

V and J are TRBV24-1 and TRBJ2-5, with a possible D match to TRBD1 (5 bases). Trimming took 0 bases from V and 3 from J, leaving 13 bases between them. The CDR3 has 16 residues. Looked up from germline, CDR1 is KGHDR and CDR2 is SFDVKD. The CDR3 region has the DNA TGTGCCACCAGTGATTTGTTTGGCCAGGGCGAAGAGACCCAGTACTTC. Translated: CATSDLFGQGEETQYF.

This chain connects TRBV2 to TRBJ2-3; TRBD1 aligns across 11 bases. Germline V gene lookup returns CDR1 SNHLY and CDR2 FYNNEI. The trim removed 8 bases at V and 3 bases at J, leaving 7 bases unmatched. This CDR3 contains 15 residues. The CDR3 sequence: CASPRRDRGTDTQYF. The DNA of the CDR3 is TGTGCCAGCCCCCGGAGGGACAGGGGGACAGATACGCAGTATTTT.

The chain uses TRBV10-1 and TRBJ2-5; the match to TRBD2 covers 8 bases. Looked up from germline, CDR1 is WNHNN and CDR2 is SYGVQD (reference sequence). Unmatched junction bases numbered 7, after V lost 3 bases and J lost 4 bases. The length of the CDR3 is 15 residues. As DNA, the CDR3 is TGCGCCAGCAGTGAAATTCCGGGACTAGGAGAGACCCAGTACTTC. It specifies CASSEIPGLGETQYF.

This clonotype turned up a few times. The chain carries TRBV5-1 and TRBJ2-7; D possibly corresponds to TRBD2 (5 bases). The CDR3 loop spans 13 amino acids. Looked up from germline, CDR1 is SGHRS and CDR2 is YFSETQ. V was shortened by 4 bases and J by 2 bases, with 10 bases between the two germline ends. DNA of the CDR3: TGCGCCAGCAGCGAGGGCGGAACCTACGAGCAGTACTTC. Amino acid sequence: CASSEGGTYEQYF.

This clonotype was counted between two and nine times. The chain couples TRBV5-1 to TRBJ1-1, with 7 bases lining up with TRBD1. Germline CDR1 is SGHRS and CDR2 is YFSETQ. The junction had 5 bases not matched to a gene; V was cut back by 7 bases and J by 2 bases. The CDR3 loop spans 13 amino acids. CDR3 nucleotide sequence: TGCGCCAGCGGTGGACAGGCAAACACTGAAGCTTTCTTT. The encoded protein is CASGGQANTEAFF.

The chain recombines TRBV2 with TRBJ2-2; no firm D call. This CDR3 has 14 amino acids. Germline V gives CDR1 SNHLY, CDR2 FYNNEI. The V end was cut by 7 bases, the J end by 8 bases, with 17 bases between. CDR3 in amino acids: CASNGVQKGGELFF. CDR3 coding DNA: TGTGCCAGCAACGGAGTTCAAAAGGGAGGGGAGCTGTTTTTT.

This clonotype was observed a few times. V gene TRBV28 combines with J gene TRBJ2-5; a weak D match, TRBD1 (6 bases). The CDR3 runs to 16 residues. V was shortened by 5 bases and J by 6 bases, with 22 bases between the two germline ends. Germline lookup yields CDR1 MDHEN and CDR2 SYDVKM. CDR3 coding DNA: TGTGCCAGCAGTCCCCGTACAGGGTTTGTGATCAAGACCCAGTACTTC. Its translation is CASSPRTGFVIKTQYF. Drawing the rest from reference TRBV28 and TRBJ2-5, the complete variable domain is DVKVTQSSRYLVKRTGEKVFLECVQDMDHENMFWYRQDPGLGLRLIYFSYDVKMKEKGDIPEGYSVSREKKERFSLILESASTNQTSMYLCASSPRTGFVIKTQYFGPGTRLLVL.

CDR3 coding DNA: TGTGCCAGCAGTTACTCGAATGATCTAGCGGCCGGGAAGACCCAGTACTTC. Amino acids: CASSYSNDLAAGKTQYF. V is TRBV6-5 and J is TRBJ2-5, with 7 bases aligning to TRBD2. This CDR3 is 17 amino acids long. J was trimmed by 6 bases and V by 0 bases; bases with no gene match: 13. Germline V gene data show CDR1 as MNHEY and CDR2 as SVGAGI.

A few counts support this clonotype. J is TRBJ1-2 and V is TRBV4-3, with 9 bases aligning to TRBD1. The V and J ends lost 0 bases and 7 bases, in that order; junction bases with no gene match: 6. The germline gives CDR1 LGHNA, CDR2 YSLEER. This CDR3 has 15 amino acids. The chain's CDR3 is CASSQDMGQGRGYTF. The CDR3 DNA follows: TGCGCCAGCAGCCAAGATATGGGACAGGGTCGTGGCTACACCTTC.

The sample holds a few counts of this clonotype. The rearrangement links TRBV20-1 to TRBJ2-7; 9 bases are a match to TRBD1. The CDR3 runs 13 residues. Germline V gene sequence: CDR1 DFQATT, CDR2 SNEGSKA (reference sequence). J lost 6 bases, V lost 6 bases, and 9 bases had no gene match. This chain's CDR3 is CSAPRTGESEQYV. DNA of the CDR3: TGCAGTGCCCCTAGGACAGGGGAATCCGAGCAGTACGTC.

This clonotype was detected only once. This chain links TRBV7-6 with TRBJ2-5, with a tentative D call TRBD2 (6 bases). CDR1 and CDR2 from the germline V gene are SGHVS and FNYEAQ. This CDR3 is built from 15 residues. V gave up 0 bases and J gave up 5 bases, with 13 bases separating them. In DNA, the CDR3 is TGTGCCAGCAGCTTAGCGCAGACTAGTTGGGAGACCCAGTACTTC. It yields the protein CASSLAQTSWETQYF.

The chain joins TRBV18 to TRBJ1-2; D may be TRBD1 (6 bases). V was pared by 1 base and J by 3 bases, with 12 bases between. The CDR3 covers 15 residues. Germline CDR1 and CDR2: KGHSH and LQKENI. The CDR3 DNA reads TGTGCCAGCTCACCACTAGGGGGGCAAGACTATGGCTACACCTTC. Translation gives CASSPLGGQDYGYTF.

The rearrangement joins TRBV24-1 to TRBJ2-3; D gene uncertain. Germline assignment: CDR1 KGHDR and CDR2 SFDVKD. The CDR3 extends over 13 amino acids. V was pared by 4 bases and J by 1 base, with 5 bases between. The CDR3, as DNA: TGTGCCACCAGTGAACCAGGCACAGATACGCAGTATTTT. Translation: CATSEPGTDTQYF.

The chain has TRBV4-1 and TRBJ1-5; D not resolved. The CDR3 totals 13 residues. Germline CDR1 MGHRA, CDR2 YSYEKL. The V gene lost 2 bases and the J gene lost 5 bases, with 7 bases spanning the gap. The DNA of the CDR3 is TGCGCCAGCAGCCAAAGAGCAGATCAGCCCCAGCATTTT. It encodes CASSQRADQPQHF.

This chain uses TRBV5-1 with TRBJ2-3; TRBD1 is a possible D gene (5 bases). Germline V gene data show CDR1 as SGHRS and CDR2 as YFSETQ. The V end was cut by 2 bases, the J end by 2 bases, with 15 bases between. The CDR3 runs 16 residues. The CDR3 region is CASSFTVRALTDTQYF. CDR3 nucleotide sequence: TGCGCCAGCAGCTTTACAGTCAGGGCCCTCACAGATACGCAGTATTTT.

The V gene is TRBV3-1, the J gene TRBJ1-6; 8 bases are a match to TRBD1. From germline, CDR1 is LGHDT and CDR2 YNNKEL (reference sequence). This CDR3 has 14 residues. Trimming cost V 5 bases and J 6 bases; bases outside gene matches: 3. The CDR3 here is CASSGQGTNSPLHF. CDR3 coding DNA: TGTGCCAGCAGCGGACAGGGTACTAATTCACCCCTCCACTTT. Full variable domain (outside the CDR3, taken from reference TRBV3-1 and TRBJ1-6): DTAVSQTPKYLVTQMGNDKSIKCEQNLGHDTMYWYKQDSKKFLKIMFSYNNKELIINETVPNRFSPKSPDKAHLNLHINSLELGDSAVYFCASSGQGTNSPLHFGNGTRLTVT.

This clonotype was observed a few times. Germline is not matched at one junction end, which may reflect a read error. The chain recombines TRBV11-2 with TRBJ2-2; D assignment may be TRBD1 or TRBD2 (7 bases each). Germline V lookup: CDR1 SGHAT, CDR2 FQNNGV. This CDR3 comprises 15 residues. CDR3 loop: CASSSQGGFTGELVF. The CDR3 DNA reads as TGTGCCAGCAGCTCTCAGGGGGGGTTCACCGGGGAGCTGGTTTTT.

This clonotype occurred a few times. The V and J genes are TRBV25-1 and TRBJ1-2, with 7 bases fitting TRBD1. The germline CDR1 and CDR2 sequences are MGHDK and SYGVNS. V was clipped by 10 bases and J by 5 bases; unmatched bases: 13. CDR3 length: 14 amino acids. The CDR3 DNA sequence: TGTGCCACCCAAGGAGACAGGGTACTTTATGGCTACACCTTC. It translates to CATQGDRVLYGYTF.

This clonotype was recorded a few times. This chain links TRBV7-2 with TRBJ2-5; 7 bases fit TRBD1. This CDR3 contains 15 residues. The ends lost 3 bases at V and 4 bases at J; junction bases unmatched: 8. The germline CDR1 and CDR2 sequences are SGHTA and FQGNSA. CDR3 sequence reads: CASSLARDRRETQYF. The CDR3 DNA sequence: TGTGCCAGCAGCTTGGCCAGGGACAGAAGAGAGACCCAGTACTTC.

The V and J genes are TRBV6-2 or TRBV6-3 and TRBJ1-2, with 9 bases matching TRBD1. Germline V gives CDR1 MNHEY, CDR2 SVGEGT. The CDR3 runs to 13 residues. Trimming cost V 11 bases and J 5 bases; bases outside gene matches: 9. The CDR3 protein is CAAWDRDFYGYTF. The CDR3 bases are TGTGCCGCGTGGGACAGGGACTTTTATGGCTACACCTTC.

This clonotype was counted only a few times. This rearrangement joins TRBV6-5 to TRBJ2-1; D may be TRBD1 (5 bases). The V end lost 6 bases, the J end lost 9 bases, and 15 bases lay between the germline ends. Germline V gene sequence: CDR1 MNHEY, CDR2 SVGAGI. The CDR3 has 13 residues. The CDR3 spells CASRTQGRTEQFF. The DNA for the CDR3 is TGTGCCAGCAGGACCCAGGGCCGTACTGAGCAGTTCTTC.

At least ten counts were recorded for this clonotype. The chain uses TRBV2 and TRBJ2-1, with 9 bases that match TRBD1. CDR1 SNHLY and CDR2 FYNNEI come from the germline V gene. The CDR3 is 12 amino acids. V trimming: 6 bases; J trimming: 7 bases; junction bases outside the gene matches: 1. CDR3 sequence reads: CASRGQGNEQFF. CDR3 DNA: TGTGCCAGCAGGGGACAGGGAAATGAGCAGTTCTTC.

The sample holds many counts of this clonotype. The CDR3 DNA reads TGTGCCAGCGCCTTGGGTGGCTATGGCTACACCTTC. This codes for CASALGGYGYTF. The chain employs TRBV7-2 and TRBJ1-2, with no clear D. Trimming took 8 bases from V and 4 from J, leaving 11 bases between them. Germline CDR1 and CDR2: SGHTA and FQGNSA. The length of the CDR3 is 12 residues.

This clonotype was seen only a few times. The rearrangement joins TRBV20-1 to TRBJ2-5; D is possibly TRBD1 or TRBD2 (6 bases each). This CDR3 is 13 amino acids long. Looked up from germline, CDR1 is DFQATT and CDR2 is SNEGSKA (reference sequence). Trimming shortened V by 3 bases and J by 5 bases, and 13 bases separated the two germline ends. In nucleotides, the CDR3 is TGCAGTGCTAGTTGGCAGGGGAGGGAGACCCAGTACTTC. Translating gives CSASWQGRETQYF.

V usage is TRBV7-2 and J usage is TRBJ2-2; either TRBD1 or TRBD2 may fit D (5 bases each). The CDR3 length is 16 residues. Between the trimmed V and J ends, which lost 5 bases and 5 bases, there was a span of 18 bases. Germline V lookup: CDR1 SGHTA, CDR2 FQGNSA. CDR3 nucleotides: TGTGCCAGCAGCGGGACGACCCCCCCGAGGACCGGGGAGCTGTTTTTT. Amino acids: CASSGTTPPRTGELFF. The variable domain in full, with the rest retrieved from reference TRBV7-2 and TRBJ2-2, is GAGVSQSPSNKVTEKGKDVELRCDPISGHTALYWYRQSLGQGLEFLIYFQGNSAPDKSGLPSDRFSAERTGGSVSTLTIQRTQQEDSAVYLCASSGTTPPRTGELFFGEGSRLTVL.

This clonotype showed up just a few times. The chain is built from TRBV12-3 or TRBV12-4 and TRBJ2-1; D is possibly TRBD2 (5 bases). V was pared by 7 bases and J by 8 bases, with 18 bases between. This CDR3 contains 14 residues. The CDR3 nucleotides read TGTGCCAGCAATCTAGGGAACGGGGTGGATGAGCAGTTCTTC. Translated: CASNLGNGVDEQFF.

There are a few counts of this clonotype. V and J are TRBV4-3 and TRBJ2-6; D unclear. V was cut by 2 bases and J by 2 bases, with 7 bases left in between. There are 15 residues in the CDR3. Germline CDR1 LGHNA, CDR2 YSLEER. CDR3 region: CASSQLGPGANVLTF. Here the CDR3 DNA reads TGCGCCAGCAGCCAACTAGGGCCTGGGGCCAACGTCCTGACTTTC.

There are a few counts of this clonotype. The gene calls are TRBV25-1 and TRBJ1-1, with a weak D call TRBD1 (5 bases). The CDR3 covers 14 residues. Trimming removed 4 bases at V and 4 bases at J, with 13 bases between. Germline CDR1 MGHDK, CDR2 SYGVNS. The CDR3 DNA is TGTGCCAGCAGTGTTGGGGGGGTTAGCACTGAAGCTTTCTTT. Translation: CASSVGGVSTEAFF. Full variable domain (missing parts from reference TRBV25-1 and TRBJ1-1): EADIYQTPRYLVIGTGKKITLECSQTMGHDKMYWYQQDPGMELHLIHYSYGVNSTEKGDLSSESTVSRIRTEHFPLTLESARPSHTSQYLCASSVGGVSTEAFFGQGTRLTVV.

The V call is TRBV28, the J call TRBJ2-5; the D is unclear. The CDR3 runs to 13 residues. The germline gives CDR1 MDHEN, CDR2 SYDVKM. V gave up 9 bases and J gave up 1 base, with 12 bases separating them. The CDR3 region is CASFGRLQETQYF. The CDR3 DNA follows: TGTGCCAGTTTCGGACGGCTCCAAGAGACCCAGTACTTC.